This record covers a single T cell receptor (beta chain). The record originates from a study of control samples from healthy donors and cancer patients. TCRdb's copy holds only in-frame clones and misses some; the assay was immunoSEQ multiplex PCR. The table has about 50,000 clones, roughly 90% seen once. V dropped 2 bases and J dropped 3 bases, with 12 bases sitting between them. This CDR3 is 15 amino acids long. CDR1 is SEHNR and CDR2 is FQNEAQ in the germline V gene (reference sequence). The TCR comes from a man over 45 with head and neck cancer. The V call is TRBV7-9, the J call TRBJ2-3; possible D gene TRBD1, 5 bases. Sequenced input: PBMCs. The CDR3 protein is CASSLSRDWTDTQYF. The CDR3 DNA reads TGTGCCAGCAGCTTATCCAGGGATTGGACAGATACGCAGTATTTT.